Listed below are T cell receptor beta chains from one sample, sequenced in a study of T cell changes during pregnancy in multiple sclerosis. The repertoire was sequenced with immunoSEQ multiplex PCR; TCRdb's copy has only in-frame clones and lacks some. The sample consists of tens of thousands of clones, 85% to 95% of them appearing once. Sample: CD4+ T cells from peripheral blood mononuclear cells, taken before pregnancy. All receptors derive from a female donor with multiple sclerosis, enrolled in a pregnancy study. The CDR3 runs from the conserved cysteine through the conserved F or W. Fields, in order: J gene, clone size, V gene, D gene, CDR3 protein, CDR3 DNA. D genes are given only for firm matches. Clone size is given for some rows only: seen once, a few or many times, or a class if the clone is expanded.

TRBJ2-1	few	TRBV5-4	TRBD2	CASSRLSGDYNEQFF	TGTGCCAGCAGCCGACTTAGCGGGGACTACAATGAGCAGTTCTTC
TRBJ2-1	NA	TRBV6-6	NA	CASSRGQNYNEQFF	TGTGCCAGCAGCCGCGGACAAAACTACAATGAGCAGTTCTTC
TRBJ2-5	NA	TRBV7-2	TRBD1	CASRKQGAIQETQYF	TGTGCCAGCAGGAAACAGGGGGCAATACAAGAGACCCAGTACTTC
TRBJ2-1	NA	TRBV7-2	NA	CASSLHRARVSRNEQFF	TGTGCCAGCAGCTTACACAGGGCGCGAGTCTCCCGAAATGAGCAGTTCTTC
TRBJ2-1	NA	TRBV9	TRBD1	CASSARTGLAGEQFF	TGTGCCAGCAGCGCCCGGACAGGATTGGCTGGTGAGCAGTTCTTC
TRBJ2-7	few	TRBV21-1	NA	CASSSSAGAVDEQYF	TGTGCCAGCAGCAGTAGTGCGGGGGCGGTGGACGAGCAGTACTTC
TRBJ1-6	NA	TRBV5-1	NA	CASSFGTTSPLHF	TGCGCCAGCAGCTTCGGGACAACTTCACCCCTCCACTTT
TRBJ2-2	NA	TRBV19	NA	CASRLAGAGELFF	TGTGCCAGTAGATTGGCAGGTGCCGGGGAGCTGTTTTTT
TRBJ1-2	NA	TRBV5-6	TRBD1	CASSFRTGGGYTF	TGTGCCAGCAGCTTCCGGACAGGGGGAGGCTACACCTTC
TRBJ2-3	NA	TRBV18	TRBD1	CASSPLTHRGSSTDTQYF	TGTGCCAGCTCACCTCTAACTCACAGGGGATCTAGCACAGATACGCAGTATTTT
TRBJ2-1	NA	TRBV9	NA	CASSPAGNEQFF	TGTGCCAGCAGCCCCGCGGGAAATGAGCAGTTCTTC
TRBJ2-1	NA	TRBV29-1	NA	CSVDRGLNEQFF	TGCAGCGTTGATAGGGGACTCAATGAGCAGTTCTTC
TRBJ2-7	NA	TRBV5-1	TRBD2	CASSLDPSGYEQYF	TGCGCCAGCAGCTTGGACCCTAGCGGGTACGAGCAGTACTTC
TRBJ2-5	NA	TRBV7-8	TRBD2	CASSLDQGLAGGTQYF	TGTGCCAGCAGCTTAGACCAGGGACTAGCGGGGGGGACCCAGTACTTC
TRBJ2-3	NA	TRBV13	NA	CASSFYQSPGTDTQYF	TGTGCCAGCAGCTTTTATCAATCCCCGGGCACAGATACGCAGTATTTT
TRBJ1-6	NA	TRBV19	TRBD1	CASSRYRGMGSYNSPLHF	TGTGCCAGTAGTAGATACAGGGGAATGGGATCCTATAATTCACCCCTCCACTTT
TRBJ2-2	NA	TRBV5-1	NA	CASSLLGAGSTGELFF	TGCGCCAGCAGCTTGTTGGGGGCTGGGAGCACCGGGGAGCTGTTTTTT
TRBJ2-2	NA	TRBV29-1	TRBD2	CSVSTSGRAVTGELFF	TGCAGCGTTTCGACTAGCGGGAGGGCCGTCACCGGGGAGCTGTTTTTT
TRBJ2-7	many	TRBV4-1	TRBD2	CASSQSQGGVLYEQYF	TGCGCCAGCAGCCAAAGCCAGGGAGGGGTCCTCTACGAGCAGTACTTC
TRBJ1-5	NA	TRBV19	TRBD1	CASRRADRAHQPQHF	TGTGCCAGTAGACGAGCGGACAGGGCCCATCAGCCCCAGCATTTT
TRBJ1-4	once	TRBV6-5	NA	CASSGSFGTNEKLFF	TGTGCCAGCTCTGGTTCTTTCGGGACTAATGAAAAACTGTTTTTT
TRBJ2-7	once	TRBV11-1	TRBD1	CASSFQGTGTYEQYF	TGTGCCAGCAGCTTTCAGGGGACAGGGACCTACGAGCAGTACTTC
TRBJ2-7	NA	TRBV29-1	TRBD2	CSVARTSGRGEQYF	TGCAGCGTTGCAAGGACTAGCGGGAGAGGCGAGCAGTACTTC
TRBJ2-3	NA	TRBV11-3	TRBD2	CASSPGLASPDTQYF	TGTGCCAGCAGCCCCGGACTAGCCAGCCCGGATACGCAGTATTTT
TRBJ2-7	NA	TRBV25-1	NA	CASSPRGYEQYF	TGTGCCAGCAGCCCCCGAGGCTACGAGCAGTACTTC
TRBJ2-5	NA	TRBV5-6	NA	CASSSGAPRETQYF	TGTGCCAGCAGCTCGGGAGCGCCCCGAGAGACCCAGTACTTC
TRBJ2-5	NA	TRBV11-3	NA	CASSLWVGGEETQYF	TGTGCCAGCAGCTTATGGGTGGGAGGAGAAGAGACCCAGTACTTC
TRBJ1-2	NA	TRBV29-1	TRBD1	CSVRQGAHGYTF	TGCAGCGTCCGACAGGGGGCGCATGGCTACACCTTC
TRBJ2-3	once	TRBV6-1	TRBD1	CASRPGGSTDTQYF	TGTGCCAGCAGGCCAGGGGGATCCACAGATACGCAGTATTTT
TRBJ1-2	NA	TRBV6-5	TRBD1	CASTMTGGDYGYTF	TGTGCCAGCACCATGACAGGGGGCGACTATGGCTACACCTTC
TRBJ2-2	NA	TRBV30	TRBD2	CAWAATGLGFPGELFF	TGTGCCTGGGCAGCGACGGGACTAGGTTTTCCCGGGGAGCTGTTTTTT
TRBJ1-2	NA	TRBV28	NA	CASSLSFDSYYGYTF	TGTGCCAGCAGTTTATCCTTCGACAGCTACTATGGCTACACCTTC
TRBJ1-3	NA	TRBV6-5	TRBD1	CASSYSHRGDTIYF	TGTGCCAGCAGTTACTCACACAGGGGTGACACCATATATTTT
TRBJ1-2	NA	TRBV5-1	TRBD1	CASSSGTANYGYTF	TGCGCCAGCAGCTCTGGGACAGCAAACTATGGCTACACCTTC
TRBJ2-3	NA	TRBV19	NA	CASTLRWGADTQYF	TGTGCCAGTACCCTCCGGTGGGGGGCAGATACGCAGTATTTT
TRBJ1-3	NA	TRBV10-3	TRBD1	CAISDLDRSGNTIYF	TGTGCCATCAGTGATCTGGACAGGTCTGGAAACACCATATATTTT
TRBJ1-1	few	TRBV5-4	NA	CASSLARQGEAFF	TGTGCCAGCAGCTTGGCCAGGCAGGGGGAAGCTTTCTTT
TRBJ2-2	once	TRBV7-2	NA	CASSPSRGGNTGELFF	TGTGCCAGCAGCCCATCACGGGGAGGGAACACCGGGGAGCTGTTTTTT
TRBJ2-3	NA	TRBV10-3	TRBD2	CAISPNSGTEAFFTDTQYF	TGTGCCATCAGCCCCAATAGCGGGACCGAGGCCTTTTTCACAGATACGCAGTATTTT
TRBJ2-7	NA	TRBV7-6	NA	CASMEAGDGPYEQYF	TGTGCCAGCATGGAAGCAGGGGACGGACCCTACGAGCAGTACTTC
TRBJ2-6	NA	TRBV27	TRBD1	CASSPQRQGSGANVLTF	TGTGCCAGCAGTCCGCAGAGACAGGGCTCAGGGGCCAACGTCCTGACTTTC
TRBJ2-3	NA	TRBV27	NA	CASSPQGRGTDTQYF	TGTGCCAGCAGTCCTCAGGGCAGGGGCACAGATACGCAGTATTTT
TRBJ2-1	few	TRBV20-1	NA	CSARLVNEQFF	TGCAGTGCGAGACTAGTGAATGAGCAGTTCTTC
TRBJ2-1	once	TRBV27	NA	CASSFLPLGSNEQFF	TGTGCCAGCAGTTTCCTCCCGCTAGGGAGCAATGAGCAGTTCTTC
TRBJ1-6	NA	TRBV30	TRBD1	CAWSVRGRGANSPLHF	TGTGCCTGGAGTGTACGTGGCAGGGGGGCTAATTCACCCCTCCACTTT